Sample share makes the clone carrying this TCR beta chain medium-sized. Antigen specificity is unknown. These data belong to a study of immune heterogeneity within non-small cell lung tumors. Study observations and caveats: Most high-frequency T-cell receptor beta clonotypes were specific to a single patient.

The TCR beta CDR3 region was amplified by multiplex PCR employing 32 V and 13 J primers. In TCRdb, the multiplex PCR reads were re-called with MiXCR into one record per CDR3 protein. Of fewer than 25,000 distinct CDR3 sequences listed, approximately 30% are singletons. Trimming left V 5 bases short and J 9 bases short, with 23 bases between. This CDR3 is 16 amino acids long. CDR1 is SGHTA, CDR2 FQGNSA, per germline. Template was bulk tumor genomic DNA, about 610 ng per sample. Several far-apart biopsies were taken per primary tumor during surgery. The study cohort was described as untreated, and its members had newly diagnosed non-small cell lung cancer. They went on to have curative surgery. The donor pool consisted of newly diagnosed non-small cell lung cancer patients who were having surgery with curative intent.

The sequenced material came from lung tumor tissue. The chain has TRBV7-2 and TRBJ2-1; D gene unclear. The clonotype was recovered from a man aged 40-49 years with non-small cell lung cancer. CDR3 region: CASSPPQLSRATEQFF. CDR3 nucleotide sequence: TGTGCCAGCAGCCCTCCTCAGTTGTCTCGCGCCACTGAGCAGTTCTTC.